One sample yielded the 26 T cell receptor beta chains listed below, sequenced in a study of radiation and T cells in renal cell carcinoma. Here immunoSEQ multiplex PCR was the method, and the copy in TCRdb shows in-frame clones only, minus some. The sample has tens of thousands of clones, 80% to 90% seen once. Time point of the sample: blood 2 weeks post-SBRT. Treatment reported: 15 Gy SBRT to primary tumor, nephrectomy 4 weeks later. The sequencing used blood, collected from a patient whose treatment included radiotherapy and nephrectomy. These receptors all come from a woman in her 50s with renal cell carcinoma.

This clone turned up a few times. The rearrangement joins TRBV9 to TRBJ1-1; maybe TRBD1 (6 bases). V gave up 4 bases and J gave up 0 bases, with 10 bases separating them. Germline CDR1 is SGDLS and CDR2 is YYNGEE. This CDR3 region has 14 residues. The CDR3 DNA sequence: TGTGCCAGCAGCCCCCGGGACATGAACACTGAAGCTTTCTTT. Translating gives CASSPRDMNTEAFF.

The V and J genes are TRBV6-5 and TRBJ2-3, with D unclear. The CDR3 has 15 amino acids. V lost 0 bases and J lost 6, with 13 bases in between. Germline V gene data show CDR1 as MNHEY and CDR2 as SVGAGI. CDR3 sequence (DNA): TGTGCCAGCAGTTACTCGAAAGGGCAGAGGGATACGCAGTATTTT. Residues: CASSYSKGQRDTQYF.

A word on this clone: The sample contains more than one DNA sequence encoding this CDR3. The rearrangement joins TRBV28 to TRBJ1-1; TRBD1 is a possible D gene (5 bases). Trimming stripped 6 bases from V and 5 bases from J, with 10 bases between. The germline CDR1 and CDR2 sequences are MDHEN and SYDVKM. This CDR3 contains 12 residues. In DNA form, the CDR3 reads TGTGCCAGCAGCCGAACAGGAACTGAAGCTTTCTTT. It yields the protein CASSRTGTEAFF.

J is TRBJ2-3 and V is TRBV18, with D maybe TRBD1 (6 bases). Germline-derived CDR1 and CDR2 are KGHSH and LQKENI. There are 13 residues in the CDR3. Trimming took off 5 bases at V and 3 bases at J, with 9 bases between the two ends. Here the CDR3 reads CASSSQGTDTQYF. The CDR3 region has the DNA TGTGCCAGCTCATCCCAGGGGACAGATACGCAGTATTTT.

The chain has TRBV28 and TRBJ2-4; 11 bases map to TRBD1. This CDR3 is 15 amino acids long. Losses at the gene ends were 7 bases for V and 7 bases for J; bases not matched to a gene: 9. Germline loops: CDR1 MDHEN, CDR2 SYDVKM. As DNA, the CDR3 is TGTGCCAGCACGGGACAGGGGGTGTGGGGTAACATTCAGTACTTC. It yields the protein CASTGQGVWGNIQYF.

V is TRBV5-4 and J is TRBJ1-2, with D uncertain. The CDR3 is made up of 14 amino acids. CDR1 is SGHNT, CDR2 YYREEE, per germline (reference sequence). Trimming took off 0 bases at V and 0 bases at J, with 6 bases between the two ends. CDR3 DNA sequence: TGTGCCAGCAGCTTGGCCCGTACTAACTATGGCTACACCTTC. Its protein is CASSLARTNYGYTF.

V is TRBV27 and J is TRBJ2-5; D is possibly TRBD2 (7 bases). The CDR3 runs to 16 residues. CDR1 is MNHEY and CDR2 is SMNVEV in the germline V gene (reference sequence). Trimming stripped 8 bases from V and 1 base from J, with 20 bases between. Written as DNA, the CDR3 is TGTGCCAGCGGACTGGGAGGGGGGTTTTTCCAAGAGACCCAGTACTTC. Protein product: CASGLGGGFFQETQYF.

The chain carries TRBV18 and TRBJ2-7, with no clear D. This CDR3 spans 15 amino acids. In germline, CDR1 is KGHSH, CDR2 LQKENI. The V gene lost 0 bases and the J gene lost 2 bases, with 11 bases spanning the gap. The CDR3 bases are TGTGCCAGCTCACCACCGGGCGGTCCCACCTACGAGCAGTACTTC. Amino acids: CASSPPGGPTYEQYF.

This CDR3 is CASSLMPNQPQHF. CDR3 coding DNA: TGCGCCAGCAGCTTGATGCCGAACCAGCCCCAGCATTTT. J is TRBJ1-5 and V is TRBV5-1; D not resolved. V was cut by 1 base and J by 7 bases, with 9 bases left in between. The CDR3 runs 13 residues. Germline V gene data show CDR1 as SGHRS and CDR2 as YFSETQ.

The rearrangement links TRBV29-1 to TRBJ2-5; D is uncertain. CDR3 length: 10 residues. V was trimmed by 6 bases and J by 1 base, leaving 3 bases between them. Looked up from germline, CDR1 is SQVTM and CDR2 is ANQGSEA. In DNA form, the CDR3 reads TGCAGCGTGGTCCAAGAGACCCAGTACTTC. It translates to CSVVQETQYF. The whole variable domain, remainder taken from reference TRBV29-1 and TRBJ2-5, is SAVISQKPSRDICQRGTSLTIQCQVDSQVTMMFWYRQQPGQSLTLIATANQGSEATYESGFVIDKFPISRPNLTFSTLTVSNMSPEDSSIYLCSVVQETQYFGPGTRLLVL.

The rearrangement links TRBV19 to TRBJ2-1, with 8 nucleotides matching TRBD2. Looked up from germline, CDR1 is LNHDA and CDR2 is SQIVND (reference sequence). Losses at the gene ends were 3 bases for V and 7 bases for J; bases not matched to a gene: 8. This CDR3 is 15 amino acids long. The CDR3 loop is CASSIGGVKWNEQFF. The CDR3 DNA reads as TGTGCCAGTAGTATCGGGGGGGTTAAGTGGAATGAGCAGTTCTTC.

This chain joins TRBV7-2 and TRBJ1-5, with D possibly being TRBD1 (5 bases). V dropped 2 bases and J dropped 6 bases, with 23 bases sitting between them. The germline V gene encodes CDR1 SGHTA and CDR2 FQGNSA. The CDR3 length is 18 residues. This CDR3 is CASSLTPTELQTGQPQHF. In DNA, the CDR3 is TGTGCCAGCAGCTTAACCCCGACAGAACTCCAAACCGGTCAGCCCCAGCATTTT.

CDR3 loop: CASSLALEGDYGYTF. DNA of the CDR3: TGTGCCAGCAGCTTAGCCCTCGAAGGGGACTATGGCTACACCTTC. This chain uses TRBV11-2 with TRBJ1-2, with D possibly TRBD1 on 5 matching bases. The V and J ends lost 1 base and 3 bases respectively, with 12 bases between them. The CDR3 is 15 amino acids. Germline values: CDR1 SGHAT, CDR2 FQNNGV.

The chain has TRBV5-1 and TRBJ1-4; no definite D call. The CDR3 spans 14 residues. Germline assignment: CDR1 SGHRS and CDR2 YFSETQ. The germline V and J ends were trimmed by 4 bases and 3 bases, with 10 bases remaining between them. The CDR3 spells CASSPGVSNEKLFF. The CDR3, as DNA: TGCGCCAGCAGCCCAGGTGTGTCTAATGAAAAACTGTTTTTT.

For the CDR3, the DNA is TGTGCCAGCAGTGAAACTTCCCGGACAGGAGGGGGCTATGGCTACACCTTC. Translation: CASSETSRTGGGYGYTF. The J gene is TRBJ1-2, the V gene TRBV25-1; 7 bases are shared with TRBD1. The germline V gene has CDR1 MGHDK and CDR2 SYGVNS. The CDR3 runs 17 residues. Trimming removed 2 bases from V and 4 bases from J; junction bases left unmatched: 13.

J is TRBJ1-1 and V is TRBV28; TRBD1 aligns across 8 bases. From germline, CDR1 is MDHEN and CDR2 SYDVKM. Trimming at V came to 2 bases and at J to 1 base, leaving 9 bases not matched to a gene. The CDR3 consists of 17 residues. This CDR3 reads CASSLTNLQGANTEAFF. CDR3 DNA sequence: TGTGCCAGCAGTTTAACCAACCTTCAGGGGGCGAACACTGAAGCTTTCTTT.

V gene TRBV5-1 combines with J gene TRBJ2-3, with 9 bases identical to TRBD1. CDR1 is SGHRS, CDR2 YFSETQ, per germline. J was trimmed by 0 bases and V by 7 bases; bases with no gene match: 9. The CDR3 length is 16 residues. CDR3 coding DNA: TGCGCCAGCTCCGAACAGGGGGCGGGTAGCACAGATACGCAGTATTTT. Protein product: CASSEQGAGSTDTQYF.

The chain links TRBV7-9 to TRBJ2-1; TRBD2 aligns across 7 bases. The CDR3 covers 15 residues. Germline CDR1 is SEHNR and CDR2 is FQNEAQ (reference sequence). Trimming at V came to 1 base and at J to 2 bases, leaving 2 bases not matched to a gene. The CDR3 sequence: CASSLVAGAYNEQFF. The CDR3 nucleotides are TGTGCCAGCAGCTTAGTTGCGGGGGCCTACAATGAGCAGTTCTTC.

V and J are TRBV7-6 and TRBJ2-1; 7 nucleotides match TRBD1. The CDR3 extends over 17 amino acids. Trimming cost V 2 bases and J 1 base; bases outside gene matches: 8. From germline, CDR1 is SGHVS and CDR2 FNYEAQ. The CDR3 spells CASSLIGGAGSYNEQFF. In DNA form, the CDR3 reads TGTGCCAGCAGCTTAATAGGGGGCGCGGGTTCCTACAATGAGCAGTTCTTC. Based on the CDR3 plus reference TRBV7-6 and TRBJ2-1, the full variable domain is GAGVSQSPRYKVTKRGQDVALRCDPISGHVSLYWYRQALGQGPEFLTYFNYEAQQDKSGLPNDRFSAERPEGSISTLTIQRTEQRDSAMYRCASSLIGGAGSYNEQFFGPGTRLTVL.

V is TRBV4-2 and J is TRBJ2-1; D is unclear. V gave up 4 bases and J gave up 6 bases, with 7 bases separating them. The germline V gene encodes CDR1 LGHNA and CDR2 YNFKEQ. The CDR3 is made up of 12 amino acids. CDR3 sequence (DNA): TGTGCCAGCAGCCGCCAAGTCAATGAGCAGTTCTTC. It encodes CASSRQVNEQFF.

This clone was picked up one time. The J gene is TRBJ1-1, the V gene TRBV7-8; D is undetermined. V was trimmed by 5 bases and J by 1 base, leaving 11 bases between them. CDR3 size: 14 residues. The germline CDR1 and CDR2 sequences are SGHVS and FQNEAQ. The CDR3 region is CASSPPAENTEAFF. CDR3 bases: TGTGCCAGCAGCCCGCCCGCTGAGAACACTGAAGCTTTCTTT.

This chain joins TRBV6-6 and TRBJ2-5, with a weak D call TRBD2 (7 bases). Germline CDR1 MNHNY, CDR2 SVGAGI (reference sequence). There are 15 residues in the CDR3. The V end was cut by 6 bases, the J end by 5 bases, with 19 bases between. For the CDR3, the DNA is TGTGCCAGCAGATTCGAAGGGGGGGGCCCGGAGACCCAGTACTTC. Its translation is CASRFEGGGPETQYF.

CDR3 coding DNA: TGTGCCAGCAGTTTGATCTCGACAGGGGGCGGGGGCTACACCTTC. This sequence encodes CASSLISTGGGGYTF. This chain connects TRBV27 to TRBJ1-2, with TRBD1 matching 10 bases. This CDR3 has 15 amino acids. Trimming removed 3 bases from V and 8 bases from J; junction bases left unmatched: 9. Germline CDR1 MNHEY, CDR2 SMNVEV (reference sequence).

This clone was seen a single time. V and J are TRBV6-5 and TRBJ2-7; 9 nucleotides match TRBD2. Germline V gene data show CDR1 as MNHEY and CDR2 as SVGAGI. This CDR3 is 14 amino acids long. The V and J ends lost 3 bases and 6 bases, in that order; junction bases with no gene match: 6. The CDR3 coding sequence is TGTGCCAGCAGTTATGCGGGAGGGCGGCCCGAGCAGTACTTC. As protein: CASSYAGGRPEQYF.

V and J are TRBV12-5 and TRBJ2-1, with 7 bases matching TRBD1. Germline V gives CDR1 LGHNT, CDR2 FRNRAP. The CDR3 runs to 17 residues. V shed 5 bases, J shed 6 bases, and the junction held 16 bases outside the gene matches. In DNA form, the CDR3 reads TGTGCTAGTGGTACCTCCAAGACAGGGATGTTTGGCAATGAGCAGTTCTTC. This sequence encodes CASGTSKTGMFGNEQFF.

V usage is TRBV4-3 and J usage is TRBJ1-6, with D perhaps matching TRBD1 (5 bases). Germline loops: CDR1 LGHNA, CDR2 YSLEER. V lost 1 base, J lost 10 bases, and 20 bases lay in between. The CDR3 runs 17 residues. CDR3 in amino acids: CASSQGGAGKGSSPLHF. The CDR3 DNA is TGCGCCAGCAGCCAAGGTGGGGCCGGGAAAGGTTCGTCACCCCTCCACTTT.